This T cell receptor beta chain originates from a study of blood T cell repertoires in COVID-19. Germline-derived CDR1 and CDR2 are MGHDK and SYGVNS. This CDR3 contains 16 residues. With 1 base removed from V and 6 bases from J, the gap between germline ends came to 18 bases. The assay was immunoSEQ multiplex PCR, and TCRdb's table has in-frame clones only and misses some. Seen here are 140,000 or so clones, 75% to 90% observed once, and the top ten hold around 3.4%. The sample was peripheral blood. The sequence derives from a man between 65 and 80 years old who had recovered from COVID-19. This chain links TRBV25-1 with TRBJ1-2; D call uncertain. CDR3 bases: TGTGCCAGCAGTGAATCGGGGATTACTTTGGTCGATGGCTACACCTTC. Protein product: CASSESGITLVDGYTF.